This TCR beta chain originates from a study of shared clonotypes between healthy human individuals. Study findings and constraints: Limited genetic and exposure-history diversity came from having few donors.

Clones were read by immunoSEQ multiplex PCR, and TCRdb kept only the in-frame ones, dropping some. The sample shows around 330,000 clones, about 74% of them seen only once. A word on this clone: The antigen remains unidentified.

Germline CDR1 is SGHRS and CDR2 is YFSETQ. Germline trimming cut 4 bases from V and 6 bases from J; bases unmatched to any gene: 13. CDR3 length equals 16 residues. Input material: memory CD4+ T cells sorted from blood. The subset: CD45RA-negative fraction. The receptor's source is a man aged 30 to 45 in good health. The gene calls are TRBV5-1 and TRBJ2-3, with 8 positions matching TRBD2. CDR3 DNA: TGCGCCAGCAGCCTCCCCGGGGGGGCAGGGTCGGATACGCAGTATTTT. It encodes CASSLPGGAGSDTQYF.